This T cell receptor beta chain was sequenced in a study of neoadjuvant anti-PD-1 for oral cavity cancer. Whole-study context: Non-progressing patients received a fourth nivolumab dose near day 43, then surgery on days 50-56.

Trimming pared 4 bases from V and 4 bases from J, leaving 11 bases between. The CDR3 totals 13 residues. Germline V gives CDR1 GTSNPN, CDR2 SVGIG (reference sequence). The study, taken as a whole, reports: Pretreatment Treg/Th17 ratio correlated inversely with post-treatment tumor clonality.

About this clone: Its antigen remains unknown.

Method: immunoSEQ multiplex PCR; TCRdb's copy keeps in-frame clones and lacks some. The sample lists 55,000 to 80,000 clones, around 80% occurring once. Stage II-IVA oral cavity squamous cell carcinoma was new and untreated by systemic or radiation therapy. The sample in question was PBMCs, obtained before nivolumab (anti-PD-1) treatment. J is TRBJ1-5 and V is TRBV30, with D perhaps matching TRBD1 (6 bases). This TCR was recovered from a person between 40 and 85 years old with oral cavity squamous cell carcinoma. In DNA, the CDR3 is TGTGCCTGGACCCAAAGGGGGAATCAGCCCCAGCATTTT. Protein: CAWTQRGNQPQHF.